Given below is one T cell receptor (beta chain) in context. Its antigen is not identified. The data are from a study of cytomegalovirus exposure and HLA in healthy donors. Primers for the PCR totalled 60 Vbeta and 13 Jbeta. Original data processing: Among the unique TCR beta chains that a later analysis counted, some 73 million in all, about 10 million were shared. Produced via immunoSEQ multiplex PCR; TCRdb's table is partial and in-frame only. The V and J calls and clone size were taken over from that table, and D and trimming were inferred from the DNA. This table holds more than 110,000 clones, 75% to 80% found once. Study results and limitations: Presence/absence analyses assumed roughly uniform sequencing depth across donors, which may not hold. Altogether, 150 to 200 TCR beta chains were recorded as cytomegalovirus-associated.

This CDR3 region has 14 residues. The germline V gene has CDR1 LNHDA and CDR2 SQIVND (reference sequence). V was clipped by 5 bases and J by 2 bases; unmatched bases: 3. Sequenced: PBMCs. The V and J genes are TRBV19 and TRBJ1-2; 9 positions agree with TRBD1. The receptor's source is a male donor in good health and CMV-seronegative. The CDR3 nucleotides are TGTGCCAGTAGTGGACAGGGGCGGAACTATGGCTACACCTTC. Its protein product is CASSGQGRNYGYTF.